This TCR beta chain was recorded in a study of cytomegalovirus exposure and HLA in healthy donors. Study-level background: A prior study identified approximately 110 million unique TCR beta sequences from 190 million or so T cells.

General observations from the study: CMV serostatus was the sole immune exposure data available. A later analysis linked a missense variant in DCLRE1C to the trimming of TCR beta V and J genes. Per a prior analysis, the majority of TCR beta V segments were productive roughly 90% or roughly 30% of the time.

Worth noting for this clone: Its specificity is not known.

The PCR ran on 60 Vbeta and 13 Jbeta primers. TCRdb's copy holds only in-frame clones and misses some; the assay was immunoSEQ multiplex PCR. The repertoire consists of just under 250,000 clones, with 82% occurring once and the leading ten covering 5% to 6%. The sample taken for sequencing was PBMCs. This TCR came from a woman aged 40 to 50 in good health and CMV-seropositive.

The CDR3 region is CASSVGELNYGYTF. The CDR3 nucleotides are TGTGCCAGCAGCGTAGGTGAGCTCAACTATGGCTACACCTTC. This chain connects TRBV9 to TRBJ1-2, with D unresolved. The CDR3 sequence is 14 residues long. In germline, CDR1 is SGDLS, CDR2 YYNGEE. The V end lost 0 bases, the J end lost 2 bases, and 8 bases lay between the germline ends.